This is a list of T cell receptor beta chains from one sample in a study of T cell responses to AZD1222 COVID-19 vaccine. TCRdb's table, derived via immunoSEQ multiplex PCR, lists solely in-frame clones and lacks some. The sample has 200,000 or so clones; more than 80% are singletons. The starting material was peripheral blood, obtained on day 0 of AZD1222 vaccination. These receptor sequences come from an adult in good health. The CDR3 runs from the conserved cysteine through the conserved F or W. A D gene is named only where the DNA matches it firmly. Where a row states a size, it is once, few, many or the class of an expanded clone; other rows omit it.

TRBV6-5	TRBD2	NA	TRBJ2-1	TGTGCCAGCAGTTACGCAGCGGGAGAGCAGTTCTTC	CASSYAAGEQFF
TRBV6-5	TRBD1	NA	TRBJ1-6	TGTGCCAGCAGCCGAGCGGGACAGGGACATTCACCCCTCCACTTT	CASSRAGQGHSPLHF
TRBV6-6	TRBD2	NA	TRBJ2-3	TGTGCCAGCAGACAAGCGGGAGCAGATACGCAGTATTTT	CASRQAGADTQYF
TRBV18	NA	NA	TRBJ1-5	TGTGCCAGCTCTCGGGAGAGCTATAGCAATCAGCCCCAGCATTTT	CASSRESYSNQPQHF
TRBV7-9	NA	NA	TRBJ2-4	TGTGCCAGCAGCTTAGACGGAACCATTCAGTACTTC	CASSLDGTIQYF
TRBV25-1	TRBD1	once	TRBJ2-7	TGTGCCAGCAGTGAGCCGGGACAGGGGGGCTACGAGCAGTACTTC	CASSEPGQGGYEQYF
TRBV5-1	TRBD1	NA	TRBJ2-7	TGCGCCAGCAGCTTGCGGACAGGAATGAACTCCTACGAGCAGTACTTC	CASSLRTGMNSYEQYF
TRBV18	NA	NA	TRBJ1-3	TGTGCCAGCTCACCAGCGACCCCCGTTGTGGGAAACACCATATATTTT	CASSPATPVVGNTIYF
TRBV6-5	TRBD1	NA	TRBJ1-1	TGTGCCAGCAGACGGACAGGGAGCACTGAAGCTTTCTTT	CASRRTGSTEAFF
TRBV7-9	NA	NA	TRBJ2-1	TGTGCCAGCAGCCCCTGGGGGCTAGCGGTCTACAATGAGCAGTTCTTC	CASSPWGLAVYNEQFF
TRBV11-2	TRBD1	few	TRBJ2-7	TGTGCCAGCAGCTTCGGACAGGGGCAGCAGTACTTC	CASSFGQGQQYF
TRBV9	NA	NA	TRBJ2-1	TGTGCCAGCAGCGTAGAGGCGGGAACATACAATGAGCAGTTCTTC	CASSVEAGTYNEQFF
TRBV4-3	NA	NA	TRBJ2-7	TGCGCCAGCAGCCAAGATGGCGACTACGAGCAGTACTTC	CASSQDGDYEQYF
TRBV18	TRBD1	NA	TRBJ1-1	TGTGCCAGCTCACAGGACAGGGGGCTTATGAGCACTGAAGCTTTCTTT	CASSQDRGLMSTEAFF
TRBV7-9	NA	few	TRBJ1-6	TGTGCCAGCAGCCCGGGGAGTAGAAATTCACCCCTCCACTTT	CASSPGSRNSPLHF
TRBV5-1	TRBD2	once	TRBJ2-3	TGCGCCAGCAGCTTGGTCCGGACTAGCGGGACAGATACGCAGTATTTT	CASSLVRTSGTDTQYF
TRBV7-3	TRBD2	NA	TRBJ2-2	TGTGCCAGCAGCTTTGGACTAGCGGGAGCTGGGGAGCTGTTTTTT	CASSFGLAGAGELFF
TRBV4-1	TRBD2	NA	TRBJ2-7	TGCGCCAGCAGCCTAACCGGGACTAGCGGGAAATCCCCATCCTACGAGCAGTACTTC	CASSLTGTSGKSPSYEQYF
TRBV3-1/TRBV3-2	TRBD1	few	TRBJ1-5	TGTGCCAGCAGCCTACAGGGGAATCAGCCCCAGCATTTT	CASSLQGNQPQHF
TRBV5-1	TRBD2	NA	TRBJ2-7	TGCGCCAGCAGCTTGGCCTCGGGACTAGCGACCTACGAGCAGTACTTC	CASSLASGLATYEQYF
TRBV6-5	NA	NA	TRBJ1-6	TGTGCCACCTCCGGGAGCTTCAATTCACCCCTCCACTTT	CATSGSFNSPLHF
TRBV28	NA	NA	TRBJ1-2	TGTGCCACCCACAGGGTTAACTATGGCTACACCTTC	CATHRVNYGYTF
TRBV6-2/TRBV6-3	NA	NA	TRBJ1-2	TGTGCCAGCAGTTACTCGAGGGTTCTTGGCTACACCTTC	CASSYSRVLGYTF